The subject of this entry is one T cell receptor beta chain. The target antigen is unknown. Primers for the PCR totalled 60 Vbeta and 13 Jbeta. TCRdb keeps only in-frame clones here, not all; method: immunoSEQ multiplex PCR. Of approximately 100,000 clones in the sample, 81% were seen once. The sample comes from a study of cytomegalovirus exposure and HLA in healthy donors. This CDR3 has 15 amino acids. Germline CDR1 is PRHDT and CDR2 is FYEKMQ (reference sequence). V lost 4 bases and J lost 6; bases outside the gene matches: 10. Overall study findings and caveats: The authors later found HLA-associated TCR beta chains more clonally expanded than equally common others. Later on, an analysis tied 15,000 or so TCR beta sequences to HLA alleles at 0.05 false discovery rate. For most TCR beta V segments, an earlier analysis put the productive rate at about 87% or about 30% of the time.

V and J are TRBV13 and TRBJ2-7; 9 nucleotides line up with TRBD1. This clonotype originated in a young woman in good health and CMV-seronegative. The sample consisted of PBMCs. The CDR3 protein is CASSSLRDRVGEQYF. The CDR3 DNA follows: TGTGCCAGCAGCTCACTCCGGGACAGGGTGGGCGAGCAGTACTTC.